This T cell receptor beta chain was recovered during a study of T cells in Graves' hyperthyroidism and ophthalmopathy. Study-wide results and caveats: Within blood appeared most thyroid clonotypes that had expanded above 0.001.

Trimming took off 6 bases at V and 4 bases at J, with 12 bases between the two ends. Germline V gene sequence: CDR1 SGHVS, CDR2 FQNEAQ. This CDR3 is built from 13 residues. Patients aged 18 to 65 with hyperthyroidism were newly diagnosed, with duration under 2 months. PBMCs were obtained from approximately 10 ml fresh peripheral blood. Authors of the study amplified TCR beta CDR3 regions from RNA transcripts. HTBI primers drove first-round RT-PCR of the TCR CDR3. TCRdb recomputed calls from the multiplex PCR reads with MiXCR, one row per CDR3 protein. Here the sample spans 750,000 to 900,000 distinct CDR3 sequences, around 38% being singletons. This clonotype was seen only a few times. Its target is not known.

Sequenced input: blood. The TCR originated in a man younger than 35 with Graves' hyperthyroidism. The chain links TRBV7-8 to TRBJ2-5, with D perhaps matching TRBD2 (6 bases). The CDR3 coding sequence is TGTGCCAGCAGTTTGTCGGGGGTAGAGACCCAGTACTTC. It yields the protein CASSLSGVETQYF.